These 14 T cell receptor beta chains originate from one sample sequenced in a study of cytomegalovirus exposure and HLA in healthy donors. It was with 60 Vbeta and 13 Jbeta primers that the PCR ran. Using immunoSEQ multiplex PCR, the repertoire was profiled, and TCRdb retains in-frame clones only, with some absent. The sample consists of more than 110,000 clones, roughly 75% of them appearing once. The material sequenced was PBMCs. Receptors were obtained from a man younger than 45 in good health and CMV-seronegative.

The V call is TRBV2, the J call TRBJ2-2, with D perhaps TRBD2 (5 bases). The germline V and J ends were trimmed by 7 bases and 0 bases, with 12 bases remaining between them. The CDR3 covers 15 residues. The germline gives CDR1 SNHLY, CDR2 FYNNEI. CDR3 bases: TGTGCCAGCAATGGTCTAGCCTCGAACACCGGGGAGCTGTTTTTT. Protein: CASNGLASNTGELFF.

The gene calls are TRBV27 and TRBJ2-2; D remains unclear. Per germline, CDR1 MNHEY and CDR2 SMNVEV (reference sequence). V lost 3 bases and J 4 bases, leaving 12 bases between the germline ends. The CDR3 has 15 amino acids. CDR3 region: CASSLTGFVTGELFF. The DNA for the CDR3 is TGTGCCAGCAGTTTGACCGGGTTCGTCACCGGGGAGCTGTTTTTT.

This clone was observed at least ten times. J is TRBJ2-3 and V is TRBV10-3; no clear D gene. Trimming removed 6 bases at V and 3 bases at J, with 4 bases between. The CDR3 is made up of 11 amino acids. The germline CDR1 and CDR2 sequences are ENHRY and SYGVKD. Here the CDR3 reads CAISTTDTQYF. CDR3 sequence (DNA): TGTGCCATCAGCACAACAGATACGCAGTATTTT.

V and J are TRBV5-4 and TRBJ2-5; 9 bases map to TRBD2. V was pared by 9 bases and J by 2 bases, with 8 bases of the junction left unmatched. The germline V gene has CDR1 SGHNT and CDR2 YYREEE (reference sequence). The CDR3 sequence is 14 residues long. Written as DNA, the CDR3 is TGTGCCATCGCGGGGGGGCCCGGACAAGAGACCCAGTACTTC. This codes for CAIAGGPGQETQYF.

This sequence joins TRBV9 and TRBJ2-7; no firm D call. Trimming removed 0 bases at V and 3 bases at J, with 4 bases between. The length of the CDR3 is 12 residues. Per the germline V gene, CDR1 is SGDLS and CDR2 is YYNGEE. CDR3 region: CASSVGGYEQYF. DNA for the CDR3: TGTGCCAGCAGCGTAGGAGGCTACGAGCAGTACTTC.

The CDR3 protein is CASSESNRGTYEQYF. The CDR3 nucleotides are TGCGCCAGCAGTGAGTCGAACAGGGGGACCTACGAGCAGTACTTC. The J gene is TRBJ2-7, the V gene TRBV10-2; 8 nucleotides agree with TRBD1. V lost 0 bases to trimming and J lost 2 bases; unmatched junction nucleotides: 3. The germline CDR1 and CDR2 sequences are WSHSY and SAAADI. The CDR3 extends over 15 amino acids.

In nucleotides, the CDR3 is TGTGCCAGCAGTTTAGGGGACAGGGACTACGAGCAGTACTTC. It translates to CASSLGDRDYEQYF. The chain carries TRBV28 and TRBJ2-7; 9 nucleotides match TRBD1. Germline lookup yields CDR1 MDHEN and CDR2 SYDVKM. This CDR3 contains 14 residues. V lost 2 bases and J lost 3; bases outside the gene matches: 2.

This clone was seen a handful of times. The rearrangement links TRBV7-9 to TRBJ1-4; TRBD1 agrees at 10 bases. Germline assignment: CDR1 SEHNR and CDR2 FQNEAQ (reference sequence). V lost 4 bases to trimming and J lost 5 bases; unmatched junction nucleotides: 1. The CDR3 has 14 amino acids. CDR3 coding DNA: TGTGCCAGCAGCTCGGGACAGGGGAATGAAAAACTGTTTTTT. It encodes CASSSGQGNEKLFF.

V usage is TRBV4-1 and J usage is TRBJ2-6; TRBD2 matches 9 bases. CDR1 MGHRA and CDR2 YSYEKL come from the germline V gene. The CDR3 extends over 19 amino acids. V lost 1 base, J lost 1 base, and 8 bases stayed unmatched. Here the CDR3 DNA reads TGCGCCAGCAGCCAAGGGCGGGGGGGGCGAGTTTCTGGGGCCAACGTCCTGACTTTC. Protein product: CASSQGRGGRVSGANVLTF.

The V gene is TRBV9, the J gene TRBJ2-1; D remains ambiguous. The CDR3 totals 11 residues. CDR1 SGDLS and CDR2 YYNGEE come from the germline V gene. Trimming shortened V by 3 bases and J by 9 bases, and 7 bases separated the two germline ends. The CDR3 here is CASSGPGEQFF. CDR3 DNA sequence: TGTGCCAGCAGCGGCCCGGGTGAGCAGTTCTTC.

This clone was observed once. This sequence joins TRBV28 and TRBJ2-7, with a weak D call TRBD2 (6 bases). This CDR3 has 15 amino acids. V was pared by 6 bases and J by 2 bases, with 17 bases between. Per the germline V gene, CDR1 is MDHEN and CDR2 is SYDVKM. The CDR3 here is CASSPGGANTYEQYF. CDR3 DNA sequence: TGTGCCAGCAGCCCGGGCGGGGCGAATACCTACGAGCAGTACTTC.

The rearrangement joins TRBV6-5 to TRBJ1-5, with 8 bases lining up with TRBD1. Germline CDR1 and CDR2: MNHEY and SVGAGI. The CDR3 extends over 14 amino acids. J was trimmed by 5 bases and V by 2 bases; bases with no gene match: 2. The CDR3 reads CASSYDRGHQPQHF. CDR3 coding DNA: TGTGCCAGCAGTTACGACAGGGGCCATCAGCCCCAGCATTTT.

The rearrangement joins TRBV7-2 to TRBJ1-2, with D unresolved. The V gene's germline CDR1 is SGHTA and CDR2 FQGNSA. The CDR3 has 14 amino acids. V was trimmed by 3 bases and J by 0 bases, leaving 8 bases between them. The CDR3 nucleotides read TGTGCCAGCAGCTTCCGTGAGACTAACTATGGCTACACCTTC. As protein: CASSFRETNYGYTF.

The chain carries TRBV4-1 and TRBJ2-5, with 8 positions matching TRBD1. Germline-derived CDR1 and CDR2 are MGHRA and YSYEKL. J lost 2 bases, V lost 0 bases, and 2 bases had no gene match. This CDR3 spans 15 amino acids. CDR3 amino acids: CASSQEGTGQETQYF. The CDR3 DNA reads as TGCGCCAGCAGCCAAGAAGGGACAGGACAAGAGACCCAGTACTTC.